Listed here is a single T cell receptor beta chain. This clonotype turned up a few times. The specificity of this receptor is unknown. Per-nucleotide qualities are absent, and no much larger clonotype sits a single base away. Library generation was performed with PCR. DNA from cultured CD4+ T cells was subjected to TCR sequencing with the Oncomine TCR Beta short-read assay at the Johns Hopkins FTIC core. The QIAamp micro DNA kit was used to extract genomic DNA from the cultured CD4+ T cells. Oncomine TCR Beta libraries made from cultured CD4+ T cells were pooled using unique dual indexes and sequenced on an Illumina iSeq 100. The source study handled its data this way. Non-productive sequences were removed, and CDR3s that did not start with C, did not end with F or W, or were shorter than 7 amino acids were discarded. The MANAFEST web application identified antigen-specific clonotypes by comparing peptide-stimulated wells against reference wells and other culture wells. Positive clones required FDR below 0.05, an odds ratio above 5, and productive frequency above 0.1% in at least two of three replicate wells. A clonotype counted as cross-reactive if it showed significant expansion both in the SARS-CoV-2 spike wells and in at least one common cold coronavirus spike condition. Using R version 3.6.1, CDR3 homology was evaluated through Levenshtein distances (stringdist) along with unrooted phylogenetic trees (ape). TCRdb handled the public reads itself, with Q25 trimming in fastp and clone calling in MiXCR, and kept productive beta chains. Rows merge per CDR3 protein into single entries with the most common DNA and genes. What appears here as the V and J calls and clone size reflects TCRdb's work, not the paper's. Within this sample are 7,000 or so distinct CDR3 sequences, with around 37% of them counted one time only. About 20% of the sample belongs to the ten largest clones.

The sample belongs to a study of vaccination and CD4 T cells after COVID-19 (dated by TCRdb to 2022 to 2024). About the study as a whole: The convalescent cohort included six males and four females, with two Hispanic individuals, seven Caucasians, two Asians and one multiracial person. Participants got two doses of the Pfizer-BioNTech BNT162b2 vaccine (n=8) or two doses of the Moderna mRNA-1273 vaccine (n=2). Post-COVID blood samples were collected from convalescent patients a median of approximately 93 days after diagnosis, with a range of about 30 to 170 days. Post-vaccine blood samples were obtained a median of roughly 75 days after the second vaccine dose, with a range of roughly 12 to 250 days. The cultures were stimulated with overlapping spike peptide pools from SARS-CoV-2 and from the common cold coronaviruses HCoV-NL63, HCoV-OC43 and HCoV-229E. Control cultures used a CEFX viral epitope pool as positive control, an HIV-1 Nef peptide pool as negative control, or no peptide. In 10 COVID-19 convalescent patients and 4 infection-naive healthy vaccine recipients, researchers compared the spike-specific CD4+ TCR repertoire from before mRNA vaccination with the repertoire from after. At the TCR clonotype level, an earlier paper using these donors assessed memory CD4+ T cell crossreactivity between SARS-CoV-2 and common cold coronavirus spike proteins. Results and caveats for the whole study, not just this receptor: In convalescent patients, a median about 90% of post-vaccine SARS-CoV-2-reactive clones were detected only after vaccination, and vaccine-specific priming was suggested by this finding. Of the vaccine-specific clones found in convalescent patients, nearly all (304 of 307) were mono-reactive for SARS-CoV-2 spike instead of being cross-reactive with common cold coronaviruses. Although the median number of SARS-CoV-2-reactive clonotypes went up from 20 to 25 after infection to some 40 after vaccination, the increase was not significant. The number of convalescent patients in the study was relatively small, and the study did not examine early timepoints following natural infection.

A distance of 18 bases separates the germline ends of V and J, which lose 1 base and 5 bases respectively. The CDR3 covers 17 residues, taking in both the cysteine and the phenylalanine. The DNA shown is the 51-base CDR3, in frame from base 1. The CDR1 and CDR2 encoded by the germline V gene are MNHEY and SVGAGI. The meaning of the sample's treatment or condition label: roughly 10-day PBMC culture with coronavirus spike peptide pools or control peptides (ViraFEST assay). CD4+ T cells from unexposed donors were collected before the COVID-19 pandemic (2011-2018). The ViraFEST assay was used in the study, in which antigen-specific T cells were expanded with peptide pools and expanded clonotypes were subsequently identified by TCR sequencing. Around 2 million PBMCs per well were cultured in IMDM with approximately 4.9% human AB serum and 8 to 10 IU/ml IL-2, plus 10 ug/ml peptide pools. On days 3 and 7, half of the culture medium was replaced with fresh IL-2-containing medium. After 10 days of culture, CD4+ T cells were isolated by negative selection using the EasySep CD4+ T cell isolation kit. As far as cell numbers permitted, CD4+ T cells from unexposed donors were tested for reactivity against SARS-CoV-2 S and N as well as four spike pools from common cold coronaviruses. PBMCs were separated from whole blood using Ficoll-Paque Plus gradient centrifugation and then either used fresh or cryopreserved at -140C. Each culture condition was generally run in triplicate wells. Leukapheresis product for the unexposed donors was bought commercially.

Sequenced material: CD4+ T cells from blood, cultured in vitro. The source of this sequence is a human donor in good health. Recombination connected TRBV6-5 to TRBJ2-1; the best D guess is TRBD2, with 7 bases matching. This receptor carries the CDR3 CASSYFLTSWDNNEQFF. The DNA sequence reads TGTGCCAGCAGTTACTTCTTGACTAGCTGGGACAACAATGAGCAGTTCTTC.